These 29 T cell receptor beta chains came from one sample sequenced in a study of cytomegalovirus exposure and HLA in healthy donors. The PCR contained 60 Vbeta and 13 Jbeta primers. The protocol was immunoSEQ multiplex PCR, while the TCRdb copy is restricted to in-frame clones and leaves out a portion. The repertoire includes 100,000 to 150,000 clones, over 70% of them detected once, and 3% to 3.5% sits in the top ten. Specimen: PBMCs. Receptors were obtained from a woman aged 50 to 60 in good health and CMV-seronegative.

This clone was seen only a few times. The V call is TRBV9, the J call TRBJ1-4; D call uncertain. Trimming cost V 2 bases and J 8 bases, with 16 bases left between them. Germline V lookup: CDR1 SGDLS, CDR2 YYNGEE. This CDR3 has 15 residues. For the CDR3, the DNA is TGTGCCAGCAGCGTCCTCCCCGGCAACGGGGAAAAACTGTTTTTT. The encoded protein is CASSVLPGNGEKLFF.

Note on this clone: This specimen includes other DNA sequences encoding the same CDR3. V usage is TRBV7-2 and J usage is TRBJ2-3; unclear D gene. The germline V gene has CDR1 SGHTA and CDR2 FQGNSA. V was cut by 3 bases and J by 1 base, with 5 bases left in between. The CDR3 consists of 13 residues. The CDR3 loop reads CASSFSGTDTQYF. Written as DNA, the CDR3 is TGTGCCAGCAGCTTTAGTGGCACAGATACGCAGTATTTT.

The gene calls are TRBV11-2 and TRBJ2-7, with TRBD2 identical over 7 bases. In germline, CDR1 is SGHAT, CDR2 FQNNGV. The V gene end was trimmed by 0 bases and the J gene end by 0 bases; junction bases not matched to a gene: 2. The CDR3 totals 15 residues. CDR3 sequence: CASSLDSGHSYEQYF. CDR3 DNA: TGTGCCAGCAGCTTAGATAGCGGGCACTCCTACGAGCAGTACTTC. The whole variable domain, filled in from reference TRBV11-2 and TRBJ2-7, reads EAGVAQSPRYKIIEKRQSVAFWCNPISGHATLYWYQQILGQGPKLLIQFQNNGVVDDSQLPKDRFSAERLKGVDSTLKIQPAKLEDSAVYLCASSLDSGHSYEQYFGPGTRLTVT.

This clone was observed a few times. CDR3 sequence reads: CASSLSLGPYNEQFF. As DNA, the CDR3 is TGCGCCAGCAGCTTGTCACTAGGACCCTACAATGAGCAGTTCTTC. V gene TRBV5-1 combines with J gene TRBJ2-1, with a possible D match to TRBD2 (5 bases). This CDR3 is built from 15 residues. Germline CDR1 is SGHRS and CDR2 is YFSETQ. V was cut by 1 base and J by 2 bases, with 10 bases left in between.

This rearrangement joins TRBV10-3 to TRBJ2-7; the match to TRBD1 covers 9 bases. The germline V gene encodes CDR1 ENHRY and CDR2 SYGVKD. V was pared by 4 bases and J by 6 bases, with 7 bases of the junction left unmatched. There are 14 residues in the CDR3. DNA for the CDR3: TGTGCCATCAGTGTGGGGACAGGGATTCTCGAGCAGTACTTC. Translating gives CAISVGTGILEQYF.

This chain connects TRBV29-1 to TRBJ2-2; D possibly corresponds to TRBD1 (5 bases). The CDR3 contains 14 residues. V dropped 7 bases and J dropped 0 bases, with 12 bases sitting between them. Germline CDR1 SQVTM, CDR2 ANQGSEA. The CDR3 loop reads CSAQGNANTGELFF. The CDR3 bases are TGCAGCGCTCAGGGTAACGCGAACACCGGGGAGCTGTTTTTT.

As for this clone: No DNA is shown, since the ends of the CDR3 on it are uncertain; the CDR3 is the one TCRdb lists. The chain employs TRBV27 and TRBJ2-1; no check of the table's D call, TRBD2, against the DNA was made. CDR1 and CDR2 from the germline V gene are MNHEY and SMNVEV (reference sequence). The CDR3 is 16 residues long, counting both termini. The CDR3 here is CASSSSGASSYNEQFF.

This rearrangement joins TRBV18 to TRBJ1-2; D uncertain. V was clipped by 5 bases and J by 0 bases, with 7 bases between them. Germline V lookup: CDR1 KGHSH, CDR2 LQKENI. CDR3 length equals 13 residues. DNA for the CDR3: TGTGCCAGCTCAGGCCAGGCTAACTATGGCTACACCTTC. Its protein is CASSGQANYGYTF.

This clone has only one observation. This chain joins TRBV2 and TRBJ2-7, with 7 bases lining up with TRBD2. Trimming removed 0 bases from V and 6 bases from J; junction bases left unmatched: 5. CDR3 size: 14 residues. Germline CDR1 and CDR2: SNHLY and FYNNEI. CDR3 protein: CASSEARAGTEQYF. Written as DNA, the CDR3 is TGTGCCAGCAGTGAAGCAAGAGCGGGAACCGAGCAGTACTTC.

This clone was seen a handful of times. This chain links TRBV6-5 with TRBJ1-4; 7 bases align to TRBD1. The CDR3 totals 14 residues. J gave up 5 bases and V 6 bases, and 6 bases lay outside the gene matches. Germline V gene data show CDR1 as MNHEY and CDR2 as SVGAGI. As DNA, the CDR3 is TGTGCCAGCAGGCTGGGACAGTACAATGAAAAACTGTTTTTT. Its translation: CASRLGQYNEKLFF.

V usage is TRBV28 and J usage is TRBJ1-2; D is unresolved. With 6 bases removed from V and 4 bases from J, the gap between germline ends came to 15 bases. The CDR3 contains 14 residues. Germline V gene lookup returns CDR1 MDHEN and CDR2 SYDVKM. As DNA, the CDR3 is TGTGCCAGCAGCAAAAGAGCCACCCGCTATGGCTACACCTTC. This encodes CASSKRATRYGYTF.

This clone was detected once. The gene calls are TRBV28 and TRBJ2-7; the D gene is possibly TRBD2 (6 bases). The V end was cut by 6 bases, the J end by 7 bases, with 19 bases between. The CDR3 runs 14 residues. CDR1 and CDR2 from the germline V gene are MDHEN and SYDVKM. The CDR3 sequence: CASRPTSRVGEQYF. The CDR3 DNA is TGTGCCAGCAGACCGACTAGTCGGGTGGGAGAGCAGTACTTC.

The chain employs TRBV5-6 and TRBJ2-5; TRBD2 matches at 7 bases. V trimming: 3 bases; J trimming: 3 bases; junction bases outside the gene matches: 2. CDR3 length equals 13 residues. CDR1 is SGHDT and CDR2 is YYEEEE in the germline V gene. The CDR3 DNA follows: TGTGCCAGCAGCTACCTAGCGGAAGAGACCCAGTACTTC. It translates to CASSYLAEETQYF.

The chain employs TRBV5-8 and TRBJ2-7; D is perhaps TRBD2 (5 bases). CDR3 size: 14 residues. With 1 base removed from V and 3 bases from J, the gap between germline ends came to 11 bases. Germline CDR1 SGHTS, CDR2 YDEGEE. This CDR3 is CASSLHSGDYEQYF. DNA for the CDR3: TGTGCCAGCAGCTTGCACAGCGGTGACTACGAGCAGTACTTC.

The genes are TRBV27 and TRBJ2-2; the match to TRBD2 covers 10 bases. V shed 6 bases, J shed 4 bases, and the junction held 8 bases outside the gene matches. The germline gives CDR1 MNHEY, CDR2 SMNVEV (reference sequence). CDR3 length equals 16 residues. As DNA, the CDR3 is TGTGCCAGCAGAACTCTAGCGGGAGTGAGCACCGGGGAGCTGTTTTTT. It specifies CASRTLAGVSTGELFF.

The chain has TRBV10-3 and TRBJ2-7; 10 bases map to TRBD1. This CDR3 has 15 amino acids. Trimming cost V 2 bases and J 4 bases; bases outside gene matches: 5. Germline assignment: CDR1 ENHRY and CDR2 SYGVKD. CDR3 sequence: CAISEGVDRGYEQYF. The CDR3 nucleotides read TGTGCCATCAGTGAGGGGGTGGACAGGGGGTACGAGCAGTACTTC.

This chain uses TRBV6-5 with TRBJ2-2, with D uncertain. The V end lost 5 bases, the J end lost 4 bases, and 11 bases lay between the germline ends. In germline, CDR1 is MNHEY, CDR2 SVGAGI. The CDR3 is made up of 14 amino acids. CDR3 protein: CASSTVVPTGELFF. Here the CDR3 DNA reads TGTGCCAGCAGTACCGTAGTACCCACCGGGGAGCTGTTTTTT.

The rearrangement links TRBV7-2 to TRBJ1-5; a possible D gene is TRBD1 (5 bases). With 3 bases removed from V and 2 bases from J, the gap between germline ends came to 11 bases. CDR3 length: 15 residues. The V gene's germline CDR1 is SGHTA and CDR2 FQGNSA. In DNA form, the CDR3 reads TGTGCCAGCAGCTTGGACACTGGCGGCAATCAGCCCCAGCATTTT. The encoded protein is CASSLDTGGNQPQHF.

This clone was observed a few times. The chain carries TRBV18 and TRBJ2-3; 10 bases align to TRBD2. The CDR3 extends over 17 amino acids. With 0 bases clipped from V and 1 base from J, the junction kept 4 bases outside the gene matches. The V gene's germline CDR1 is KGHSH and CDR2 LQKENI. The CDR3 nucleotides read TGTGCCAGCTCACCACCAACTAGCGGGACAGGCACAGATACGCAGTATTTT. Translating it yields CASSPPTSGTGTDTQYF.

This clone was seen a single time. The chain links TRBV21-1 to TRBJ2-5; the D call in the table, TRBD2, was not verified against the DNA. TRBV21-1 is tagged as a pseudogene. CDR3 length: 17 residues. The CDR3 region is CASSATFGAGEVETQYF. DNA of the CDR3: TGTGCCAGCAGCGCCACTTTTGGGGCGGGAGAAGTGGAGACCCAGTACTTC.

V gene TRBV2 combines with J gene TRBJ1-1; a possible D gene is TRBD1 (6 bases). CDR1 is SNHLY and CDR2 is FYNNEI in the germline V gene. Trimming stripped 8 bases from V and 1 base from J, with 8 bases between. The CDR3 is 12 amino acids. DNA for the CDR3: TGTGCCAGCCAGGGGTGGAACACTGAAGCTTTCTTT. Encoded protein: CASQGWNTEAFF.

The chain joins TRBV9 to TRBJ2-1; the match to TRBD2 covers 8 bases. Per germline, CDR1 SGDLS and CDR2 YYNGEE. Unmatched junction bases numbered 9, after V lost 4 bases and J lost 6 bases. The CDR3 runs to 15 residues. CDR3 loop: CASSSSGTRGNEQFF. CDR3 bases: TGTGCCAGCAGCTCCTCCGGGACTAGAGGCAATGAGCAGTTCTTC. Variable domain in full (rest from reference TRBV9 and TRBJ2-1): DSGVTQTPKHLITATGQRVTLRCSPRSGDLSVYWYQQSLDQGLQFLIQYYNGEERAKGNILERFSAQQFPDLHSELNLSSLELGDSALYFCASSSSGTRGNEQFFGPGTRLTVL.

The chain couples TRBV4-2 to TRBJ2-3; 12 bases map to TRBD2. Germline CDR1 and CDR2: LGHNA and YNFKEQ. The junction had 4 bases not matched to a gene; V was cut back by 4 bases and J by 2 bases. The length of the CDR3 is 16 residues. CDR3 sequence (DNA): TGTGCCAGCAGCCTGGGACTAGCGGGTCTCACAGATACGCAGTATTTT. It codes for CASSLGLAGLTDTQYF.

The V call is TRBV7-3, the J call TRBJ2-1, with 7 bases lining up with TRBD2. From germline, CDR1 is SGHTA and CDR2 FQGTGA. V was clipped by 5 bases and J by 7 bases; unmatched bases: 11. The CDR3 sequence is 15 residues long. The CDR3 region is CASSPLGSGKNEQFF. The CDR3 region has the DNA TGTGCCAGCAGCCCACTGGGGAGCGGGAAAAATGAGCAGTTCTTC.

This chain links TRBV11-1 with TRBJ2-7; 10 bases agree with TRBD2. The germline CDR1 and CDR2 sequences are SGHAT and FQDESV (reference sequence). The CDR3 is 15 amino acids. V was clipped by 8 bases and J by 2 bases; unmatched bases: 9. The CDR3 here is CASRLLAGSTYEQYF. The CDR3 DNA is TGTGCCAGCCGACTACTAGCGGGGAGTACCTACGAGCAGTACTTC.

This chain connects TRBV7-2 to TRBJ2-7; a weak D match, TRBD1 (6 bases). Trimming shortened V by 2 bases and J by 2 bases, and 16 bases separated the two germline ends. The CDR3 totals 16 residues. CDR1 and CDR2 (germline): SGHTA, FQGNSA. The CDR3 bases are TGTGCCAGCAGCTTAAGGGCTGGGGACAACACCTACGAGCAGTACTTC. It translates to CASSLRAGDNTYEQYF.

The rearrangement joins TRBV11-3 to TRBJ2-7; D gene uncertain. This CDR3 contains 16 residues. The germline V gene has CDR1 SGHNT and CDR2 YENEEA. Trimming pared 6 bases from V and 0 bases from J, leaving 18 bases between. CDR3 in DNA: TGTGCCAGCAGTCGATACCCGACTGTTAGCTCCTACGAGCAGTACTTC. It encodes CASSRYPTVSSYEQYF.

The rearrangement links TRBV29-1 to TRBJ1-2; 9 positions match TRBD1. The CDR3 has 13 residues. V dropped 8 bases and J dropped 2; count of bases not matched to a gene: 6. The germline CDR1 and CDR2 sequences are SQVTM and ANQGSEA. The CDR3 DNA reads TGCAGCACCCGGACAGGGGAGAACTATGGCTACACCTTC. Its translation: CSTRTGENYGYTF.

On this clone itself: At one end the junction does not follow the germline gene, possibly because of a read error. The rearrangement uses TRBV4-1 and TRBJ2-1, with 10 positions matching TRBD1. Germline CDR1 reads MGHRA; CDR2 reads YSYEKL. The CDR3 is 15 residues long. The CDR3 region is CASRQDRGRYNEQFF. CDR3 sequence (DNA): TGCGCCAGCAGACAAGACAGGGGGCGATACAATGAGCAGTTCTTC.